The 15 T cell receptor beta chains below were found in one sample sequenced in a study of T cells in AML relapse after transplant. TCR alpha and beta chains were amplified from RNA by modified RACE PCR. TCRdb called the PCR reads again in MiXCR, with one record for every CDR3 protein. The profile shows about 320 distinct CDR3 sequences, around 17% of them singletons. Sequenced sample: bone marrow. The receptors come from a human donor in good health.

CDR3 sequence reads: CASRFTNRGQGAPVAFF. The DNA for the CDR3 is TGTGCAAGTCGCTTCACTAACCGGGGACAGGGGGCGCCTGTAGCTTTTTTT. The V gene is TRBV12-2, the J gene TRBJ1-1; the table calls TRBD1, which could not be checked here. TRBV12-2 corresponds to a pseudogene. The CDR3 is 17 residues long.

This clonotype is categorized as large (0.1 to 1%). The chain links TRBV25-1 to TRBJ2-7, with 7 bases that match TRBD1. Germline CDR1 and CDR2: MGHDK and SYGVNS. Germline trimming cut 6 bases from V and 4 bases from J; bases unmatched to any gene: 9. The CDR3 has 14 amino acids. This CDR3 is CASRDHGQAYEQYF. The CDR3, as DNA: TGTGCCAGCAGGGACCACGGACAGGCTTACGAGCAGTACTTC.

This clonotype is categorized as large (0.1 to 1%). This chain joins TRBV14 and TRBJ1-6; D is uncertain. Deletions cut 0 bases from V and 9 bases from J, with 12 bases between. CDR3 length: 15 residues. Germline-derived CDR1 and CDR2 are SGHDN and FVKESK. The CDR3, as DNA: TGTGCCAGCAGCCAAGATCCGGCGGGCCTTTCACCCCTCCACTTT. Its translation: CASSQDPAGLSPLHF.

The chain employs TRBV29-1 and TRBJ1-6; 8 bases line up with TRBD1. This CDR3 has 13 residues. The V and J ends lost 6 bases and 8 bases, in that order; junction bases with no gene match: 6. Per the germline V gene, CDR1 is SQVTM and CDR2 is ANQGSEA. CDR3 coding DNA: TGCAGCGTCGCGTGGACAGGGCATTCACCCCTCCACTTT. Its protein product is CSVAWTGHSPLHF.

This chain uses TRBV28 with TRBJ2-2, with 9 bases fitting TRBD1. The V and J ends lost 7 bases and 6 bases, in that order; junction bases with no gene match: 12. The CDR3 loop spans 16 amino acids. Germline V lookup: CDR1 MDHEN, CDR2 SYDVKM. The chain's CDR3 is CASTTFSDRGAGELFF. DNA for the CDR3: TGTGCCAGCACTACTTTTTCTGACAGGGGGGCCGGGGAGCTGTTTTTT.

This clonotype is labeled as large. The chain employs TRBV5-6 and TRBJ2-4; 10 nucleotides agree with TRBD2. This CDR3 comprises 16 residues. CDR1 is SGHDT and CDR2 is YYEEEE in the germline V gene. The J segment lost 3 bases and the V segment lost 0 bases, leaving 3 bases of the junction unmatched. The CDR3 DNA reads TGTGCCAGCAGCTTGGAAAGCGGGGGGGGCAAAAACATTCAGTACTTC. Translated: CASSLESGGGKNIQYF.

In its sample, this clonotype is large. The gene calls are TRBV3-1 and TRBJ2-1; TRBD1 is a possible D gene (6 bases). The V end lost 2 bases, the J end lost 5 bases, and 16 bases lay between the germline ends. Germline assignment: CDR1 LGHDT and CDR2 YNNKEL (reference sequence). The CDR3 spans 16 residues. CDR3 amino acids: CASSQPQGVGNNEQFF. The CDR3 DNA follows: TGTGCCAGCAGCCAACCACAGGGTGTTGGGAACAATGAGCAGTTCTTC.

Only one count was recorded for this clonotype. The CDR3 loop reads CASSLASGANEQFF. Here the CDR3 DNA reads TGTGCCAGCAGCTTAGCTAGCGGGGCGAATGAGCAGTTCTTC. This chain connects TRBV7-2 to TRBJ2-1, with TRBD2 matching over 8 bases. V lost 0 bases and J lost 7; bases outside the gene matches: 2. Germline V gives CDR1 SGHTA, CDR2 FQGNSA. The CDR3 has 14 amino acids.

This clonotype is large. This chain connects TRBV5-1 to TRBJ1-6; D is unclear. The germline V gene encodes CDR1 SGHRS and CDR2 YFSETQ. The CDR3 totals 14 residues. Trimming took off 3 bases at V and 7 bases at J, with 11 bases between the two ends. The CDR3 DNA sequence: TGCGCCAGCAGCTACGGACTAAGGAATTCACCCCTCCACTTT. It translates to CASSYGLRNSPLHF.

This clonotype is termed large (0.1 to 1%). The gene calls are TRBV7-9 and TRBJ1-1; D gene unclear. The CDR3 consists of 12 residues. The germline CDR1 and CDR2 sequences are SEHNR and FQNEAQ (reference sequence). Trimming pared 5 bases from V and 11 bases from J, leaving 15 bases between. The CDR3 sequence: CASSPPPERAFF. CDR3 sequence (DNA): TGTGCCAGCAGCCCCCCCCCCGAACGGGCTTTCTTT.

By frequency in the sample, this clonotype is large. The chain is built from TRBV6-4 and TRBJ2-3; TRBD2 matches 8 bases. V lost 3 bases, J lost 2 bases, and 4 bases stayed unmatched. CDR3 length: 15 residues. Germline CDR1 MRHNA, CDR2 SNTAGT. The CDR3 is CASSESAGATDTQYF. CDR3 DNA: TGTGCCAGCAGTGAGTCAGCGGGGGCCACAGATACGCAGTATTTT.

The V call is TRBV3-1, the J call TRBJ2-1; D may be TRBD2 (5 bases). The CDR3 runs 17 residues. Germline CDR1 is LGHDT and CDR2 is YNNKEL (reference sequence). V was trimmed by 1 base and J by 12 bases, leaving 25 bases between them. Written as DNA, the CDR3 is TGTGCCAGCAGCCAAGGTACATCCAGCTCTAGCACAGATACGCAGTTCTTC. It codes for CASSQGTSSSSTDTQFF.

This clonotype was found a few times. A clone one base away is much larger, so this may be a read error. The chain couples TRBV18 to TRBJ2-1; D call uncertain. Germline CDR1 reads KGHSH; CDR2 reads LQKENI. This CDR3 has 12 amino acids. V was clipped by 4 bases and J by 6 bases, with 7 bases between them. Here the CDR3 reads CASSQLVNEQFF. CDR3 sequence (DNA): TGTGCCAGCTCACAATTAGTCAATGAGCAGTTCTTC.

This clonotype is large by share. The chain carries TRBV20-1 and TRBJ2-3; D gene unclear. CDR1 and CDR2 (germline): DFQATT, SNEGSKA (reference sequence). This CDR3 spans 10 amino acids. Trimming stripped 3 bases from V and 2 bases from J, with 0 bases between. In DNA, the CDR3 is TGCAGTGCTAGCACAGATACGCAGTATTTT. Its translation is CSASTDTQYF.

This clonotype was picked up a small number of times. The chain couples TRBV3-1 to TRBJ2-1; D is unclear. V shed 5 bases and J shed 5 bases, with 7 bases lying between them. Germline-derived CDR1 and CDR2 are LGHDT and YNNKEL (reference sequence). This CDR3 comprises 12 residues. DNA of the CDR3: TGTGCCAGCAGCGATCCTAACAATGAGCAGTTCTTC. This translates into CASSDPNNEQFF.